This TCR beta chain was documented in a study of identical twins. Carrying unique molecular identifiers, the cDNA also gained a universal primer site through template switching. MiXCR, run by TCRdb on the 5' RACE reads, gives a single entry per CDR3 protein. Of about 450,000 distinct CDR3 sequences in the sample, 15% to 20% were seen once. Looked up from germline, CDR1 is SGHTA and CDR2 is FQGTGA. The CDR3 has 15 amino acids. V was cut by 4 bases and J by 6 bases, with 16 bases left in between. The sample comprised naive T cells sorted from blood. The receptor's source is a man over 45 in good health. This rearrangement joins TRBV7-3 to TRBJ2-1; D may be TRBD1 (6 bases). CDR3 bases: TGTGCCAGCAGCTCCAATACAGAACAGGGCAATGAGCAGTTCTTC. It translates to CASSSNTEQGNEQFF.